These 27 T cell receptor beta chains were sequenced from one sample in a study of blood T cell repertoires in COVID-19 (dated by TCRdb to between 2020 and 2021). Library construction relied on the immunoSEQ multiplex PCR assay. Here the immuneACCESS table is served through TCRdb, limited to in-frame sequences with V and J called. Missing clones are a known gap in these copies; in checked studies unresolved V genes cover under half, and the rest lacks a known reason. The sample records 250,000 to 300,000 clones, about 89% of which are singletons. The top ten hold under 15% of the sample. Specimen: peripheral blood. Receptors originate from a woman in her fifties or sixties with acute or convalescent COVID-19.

The chain carries TRBV7-2 and TRBJ2-2; TRBD2 matches 8 bases. Looked up from germline, CDR1 is SGHTA and CDR2 is FQGNSA. The CDR3 contains 14 residues. V dropped 1 base and J dropped 5; count of bases not matched to a gene: 0. The CDR3 DNA follows: TGTGCCAGCAGCTTAGGCGGGAGGACCGGGGAGCTGTTTTTT. As protein: CASSLGGRTGELFF.

V is TRBV18 and J is TRBJ1-5; D not certain. Germline V gives CDR1 KGHSH, CDR2 LQKENI. Trimming left V 6 bases short and J 4 bases short, with 19 bases between. CDR3 length: 16 residues. The CDR3 spells CASSTRVGTGNQPQHF. Written as DNA, the CDR3 is TGTGCCAGCTCTACTCGGGTTGGAACGGGGAATCAGCCCCAGCATTTT.

The genes are TRBV4-3 and TRBJ1-1, with a weak D call TRBD1 (6 bases). The CDR3 is made up of 12 amino acids. V was cut by 3 bases and J by 5 bases, with 7 bases left in between. CDR1 LGHNA and CDR2 YSLEER come from the germline V gene. DNA for the CDR3: TGCGCCAGCAGCCAGACAGGAACTGAAGCTTTCTTT. Translation: CASSQTGTEAFF.

CDR3 region: CASSKAGGKEETQYF. CDR3 coding DNA: TGTGCCAGCAGCAAAGCGGGCGGGAAAGAAGAGACCCAGTACTTC. The V and J genes are TRBV21-1 and TRBJ2-5; the table's D gene call, TRBD2, was not cross checked with the DNA. TRBV21-1 is an annotated pseudogene. The CDR3 sequence is 15 residues long.

V usage is TRBV12-1 and J usage is TRBJ2-2; the D call TRBD2 from the table was never checked on the DNA. TRBV12-1 is a known pseudogene. The CDR3 contains 16 residues. CDR3 bases: TGTGCCAGCAGGACCCGAGGCAGTGTCTGTATCGGGGAGCTGTTTTTT. Residues: CASRTRGSVCIGELFF.

The V call is TRBV19, the J call TRBJ2-7; 7 bases fit TRBD1. The CDR3 contains 14 residues. Germline values: CDR1 LNHDA, CDR2 SQIVND (reference sequence). V shed 5 bases and J 3 bases; nucleotides not matched to a gene: 7. CDR3 coding DNA: TGTGCCAGTAGTCCGGGGACAGCCGGCTACGAGCAGTACTTC. Its translation is CASSPGTAGYEQYF.

The V and J genes are TRBV18 and TRBJ2-6; no clear D. The germline V gene has CDR1 KGHSH and CDR2 LQKENI. The V end was cut by 2 bases, the J end by 2 bases, with 4 bases between. The CDR3 contains 14 residues. The CDR3 region has the DNA TGTGCCAGCTCACCAGGGCCTGGGGCCAACGTCCTGACTTTC. It specifies CASSPGPGANVLTF.

V usage is TRBV30 and J usage is TRBJ2-5, with 11 bases lining up with TRBD1. Germline lookup yields CDR1 GTSNPN and CDR2 SVGIG (reference sequence). J gave up 4 bases and V 2 bases, and 12 bases lay outside the gene matches. The CDR3 contains 17 residues. The CDR3 region is CAWSHGQGAGGGETQYF. Written as DNA, the CDR3 is TGTGCCTGGAGTCATGGACAGGGGGCGGGTGGGGGAGAGACCCAGTACTTC. Variable domain in full (rest from reference TRBV30 and TRBJ2-5): SQTIHQWPATLVQPVGSPLSLECTVEGTSNPNLYWYRQAAGRGLQLLFYSVGIGQISSEVPQNLSASRPQDRQFILSSKKLLLSDSGFYLCAWSHGQGAGGGETQYFGPGTRLLVL.

The CDR3 is CASSEYEDRSEAFF. Written as DNA, the CDR3 is TGTGCCAGCAGTGAATATGAAGACAGATCTGAAGCTTTCTTT. The chain links TRBV6-1 to TRBJ1-1; a possible D gene is TRBD1 (5 bases). With 2 bases removed from V and 6 bases from J, the gap between germline ends came to 13 bases. Germline V gene lookup returns CDR1 MNHNS and CDR2 SASEGT. This CDR3 has 14 amino acids.

The chain combines TRBV7-2 with TRBJ1-1; 8 nucleotides line up with TRBD1. CDR1 is SGHTA, CDR2 FQGNSA, per germline. The CDR3 runs 14 residues. The V and J ends lost 6 bases and 5 bases, in that order; junction bases with no gene match: 8. The CDR3 DNA is TGTGCCAGCAGAATTCAGGGGGCAGGAACTGAAGCTTTCTTT. Translation: CASRIQGAGTEAFF.

This rearrangement joins TRBV4-3 to TRBJ1-1; 8 nucleotides line up with TRBD1. CDR1 is LGHNA, CDR2 YSLEER, per germline. The CDR3 covers 14 residues. V was clipped by 6 bases and J by 1 base; unmatched bases: 4. The CDR3 bases are TGCGCCAGCAGATGGGACAGGCAGAACACTGAAGCTTTCTTT. Its protein product is CASRWDRQNTEAFF.

CDR3 DNA: TGTGCCAGCAGCCAATTAGCGGGGGGGCCTGCCGGGGAGCTGTTTTTT. Its protein product is CASSQLAGGPAGELFF. The chain employs TRBV3-1 (or the pseudogene TRBV3-2) and TRBJ2-2, with TRBD2 identical over 11 bases. The germline V gene encodes CDR1 LGHDT and CDR2 YNNKEL (reference sequence). With 2 bases clipped from V and 6 bases from J, the junction kept 5 bases outside the gene matches. The CDR3 has 16 residues.

The chain joins TRBV28 to TRBJ1-5, with D tentatively TRBD1 (5 bases). Germline V CDR1 and CDR2: MDHEN, SYDVKM. With 7 bases removed from V and 0 bases from J, the gap between germline ends came to 19 bases. The CDR3 length is 17 residues. CDR3 coding DNA: TGTGCCAGCATACCCAGCCAGGGAATCTATAGCAATCAGCCCCAGCATTTT. Translated, it gives CASIPSQGIYSNQPQHF.

J is TRBJ2-7 and V is TRBV25-1, with 16 bases aligning to TRBD2. The V gene end was trimmed by 4 bases and the J gene end by 4 bases; junction bases not matched to a gene: 7. CDR3 length: 17 amino acids. Germline CDR1 is MGHDK and CDR2 is SYGVNS. The CDR3 coding sequence is TGTGCCAGCAGTGCCGGGACTAGCGGGGGGGCCAGGTACGAGCAGTACTTC. It specifies CASSAGTSGGARYEQYF.

The chain carries TRBV7-2 and TRBJ2-3; 7 nucleotides match TRBD2. Per germline, CDR1 SGHTA and CDR2 FQGNSA. V was pared by 2 bases and J by 0 bases, with 11 bases of the junction left unmatched. The CDR3 has 18 amino acids. In DNA, the CDR3 is TGTGCCAGCAGCTTACGTTCCCAACTAGCGTCTAGCACAGATACGCAGTATTTT. Translating gives CASSLRSQLASSTDTQYF.

The genes are TRBV6-2 or TRBV6-3 and TRBJ1-2, with unresolved D. CDR3 length equals 13 residues. Germline assignment: CDR1 MNHEY and CDR2 SVGEGT. V lost 2 bases to trimming and J lost 3 bases, with 7 bases between them. The CDR3 spells CASSYVSDYGYTF. In DNA, the CDR3 is TGTGCCAGCAGTTACGTCAGCGACTATGGCTACACCTTC.

The chain uses TRBV7-9 and TRBJ2-1; 9 bases agree with TRBD1. The ends lost 5 bases at V and 9 bases at J; junction bases unmatched: 11. This CDR3 is 15 amino acids long. CDR1 is SEHNR, CDR2 FQNEAQ, per germline (reference sequence). CDR3 in amino acids: CASSHMGQGGGEQFF. CDR3 DNA sequence: TGTGCCAGCAGCCACATGGGACAGGGTGGGGGTGAGCAGTTCTTC.

This chain uses TRBV3-1 (or the pseudogene TRBV3-2) with TRBJ2-5; TRBD2 aligns across 12 bases. Germline V gene lookup returns CDR1 LGHDT and CDR2 YNNKEL (reference sequence). With V trimmed by 5 bases and J by 1 base, 2 bases remained unmatched. This CDR3 is built from 15 residues. CDR3 nucleotide sequence: TGTGCCAGCAGCTCGGGACTAGCGGGCCAAGAGACCCAGTACTTC. It specifies CASSSGLAGQETQYF.

The chain recombines TRBV27 with TRBJ2-5; D may be TRBD2 (5 bases). V lost 4 bases, J lost 0 bases, and 18 bases lay in between. CDR3 length: 17 residues. Per germline, CDR1 MNHEY and CDR2 SMNVEV (reference sequence). The CDR3 region has the DNA TGTGCCAGCAGTTACCGACTCTCCTCTAGCTACCAAGAGACCCAGTACTTC. The encoded protein is CASSYRLSSSYQETQYF.

The chain recombines TRBV3-1 (or the pseudogene TRBV3-2) with TRBJ1-2; D gene ambiguous. V lost 1 base, J lost 4 bases, and 10 bases lay in between. From germline, CDR1 is LGHDT and CDR2 YNNKEL (reference sequence). This CDR3 has 14 residues. The CDR3 sequence: CASSQAGVPYGYTF. In DNA, the CDR3 is TGTGCCAGCAGCCAAGCCGGGGTGCCCTATGGCTACACCTTC.

Concerning this clone: The sample carries other DNA sequences with the same CDR3. The rearrangement joins TRBV28 to TRBJ2-7, with 8 positions matching TRBD1. The CDR3 runs to 12 residues. Germline assignment: CDR1 MDHEN and CDR2 SYDVKM. V trimming: 9 bases; J trimming: 4 bases; junction bases outside the gene matches: 5. The CDR3 is CASRQGTYEQYF. For the CDR3, the DNA is TGTGCCAGTCGACAGGGGACTTACGAGCAGTACTTC.

The CDR3 spells CASSLGGWEQFF. CDR3 sequence (DNA): TGTGCCAGCAGTTTAGGGGGCTGGGAGCAGTTCTTC. The chain links TRBV28 to TRBJ2-1, with D possibly being TRBD1 (6 bases). The CDR3 sequence is 12 residues long. Per the germline V gene, CDR1 is MDHEN and CDR2 is SYDVKM. V lost 2 bases to trimming and J lost 10 bases, with 9 bases between them. The whole variable domain, remainder taken from reference TRBV28 and TRBJ2-1, is DVKVTQSSRYLVKRTGEKVFLECVQDMDHENMFWYRQDPGLGLRLIYFSYDVKMKEKGDIPEGYSVSREKKERFSLILESASTNQTSMYLCASSLGGWEQFFGPGTRLTVL.

The V gene is TRBV28, the J gene TRBJ1-3; D gene uncertain. The germline V and J ends were trimmed by 6 bases and 4 bases, with 19 bases remaining between them. Germline V gene sequence: CDR1 MDHEN, CDR2 SYDVKM. The CDR3 runs to 16 residues. The CDR3 DNA reads TGTGCCAGCAGCCTGCCGGACTTCTGGACGGGAAACACCATATATTTT. It is translated as CASSLPDFWTGNTIYF.

The chain links TRBV19 to TRBJ1-5; D is unresolved. The V gene lost 6 bases and the J gene lost 7 bases, with 10 bases spanning the gap. This CDR3 has 12 residues. The germline CDR1 and CDR2 sequences are LNHDA and SQIVND (reference sequence). The CDR3 region has the DNA TGTGCCAGTAGGACGTCGGGACAGCCCCAGCATTTT. Protein sequence: CASRTSGQPQHF.

This chain joins TRBV15 and TRBJ2-7; D is possibly TRBD1 (6 bases). This CDR3 contains 16 residues. The V and J ends lost 1 base and 2 bases respectively, with 15 bases between them. Germline lookup yields CDR1 LNHNV and CDR2 YYDKDF (reference sequence). Written as DNA, the CDR3 is TGTGCCACCAGCAGAGCAGGACAGCGTCCTACCTACGAGCAGTACTTC. As protein: CATSRAGQRPTYEQYF.

The chain carries TRBV7-7 and TRBJ2-5; 7 bases align to TRBD2. The CDR3 contains 15 residues. Germline V gene lookup returns CDR1 SSHAT and CDR2 FNYEAQ (reference sequence). V was pared by 1 base and J by 2 bases, with 4 bases of the junction left unmatched. The CDR3 DNA reads as TGTGCCAGCAGCTTAGTGGGAGGGCCTCAAGAGACCCAGTACTTC. This sequence encodes CASSLVGGPQETQYF.

A single count supports this clone. The rearrangement uses TRBV28 and TRBJ1-2, with 8 bases matching TRBD1. V trimming: 5 bases; J trimming: 7 bases; junction bases outside the gene matches: 3. This CDR3 has 12 amino acids. Germline CDR1 and CDR2: MDHEN and SYDVKM. The chain's CDR3 is CASSGQGTGYTF. CDR3 DNA sequence: TGTGCCAGCAGTGGACAGGGTACTGGCTACACCTTC.